This TCR beta chain was observed in a study of cytomegalovirus exposure and HLA in healthy donors. Both 60 Vbeta primers and 13 Jbeta primers went into the PCR. Measured with immunoSEQ multiplex PCR; TCRdb has only the in-frame clones, and not every one. The sample consists of roughly 170,000 clones, about three quarters of them appearing once. Trimming cost V 7 bases and J 2 bases; bases outside gene matches: 8. The CDR3 consists of 15 residues. Germline V lookup: CDR1 SGHVS, CDR2 FNYEAQ. Study-level findings and limits: Most TCR beta V segments were productive about 90% or about 30% of the time in an earlier analysis. Cytomegalovirus status was reportedly diagnosed by the classifier with high specificity and sensitivity.

Every donor was a healthy person donating bone marrow. Concerning this clone itself: The antigen is unknown.

The rearrangement joins TRBV7-6 to TRBJ2-1; 7 bases are shared with TRBD2. The sequence was collected from a woman between 25 and 40 years old in good health and CMV-seropositive. Sequencing was done on a sample of PBMCs. The DNA of the CDR3 is TGTGCCAGCACCCAGGGAGGGGTACCCTACAATGAGCAGTTCTTC. It is translated as CASTQGGVPYNEQFF.